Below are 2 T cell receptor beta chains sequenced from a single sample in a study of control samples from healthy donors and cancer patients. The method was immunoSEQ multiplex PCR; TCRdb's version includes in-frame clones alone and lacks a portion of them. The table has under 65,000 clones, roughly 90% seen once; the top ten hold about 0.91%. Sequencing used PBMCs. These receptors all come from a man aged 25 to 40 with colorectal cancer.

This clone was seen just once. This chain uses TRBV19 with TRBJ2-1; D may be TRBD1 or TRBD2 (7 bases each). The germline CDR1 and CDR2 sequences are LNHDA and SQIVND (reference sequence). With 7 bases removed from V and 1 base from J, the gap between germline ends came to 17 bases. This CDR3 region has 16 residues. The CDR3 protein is CASTQGGVPSYNEQFF. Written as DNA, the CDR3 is TGTGCCAGTACCCAGGGGGGGGTTCCGTCCTACAATGAGCAGTTCTTC.

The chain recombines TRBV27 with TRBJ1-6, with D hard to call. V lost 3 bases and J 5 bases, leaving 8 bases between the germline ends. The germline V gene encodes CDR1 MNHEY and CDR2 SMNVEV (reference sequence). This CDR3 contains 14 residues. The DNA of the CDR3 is TGTGCCAGCAGTTTGGTCGGGAATAATTCACCCCTCCACTTT. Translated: CASSLVGNNSPLHF.